Presented here are 19 T cell receptor beta chains from one specimen sequenced in a study of blood T cell repertoires in COVID-19. Libraries were prepared by immunoSEQ multiplex PCR; TCRdb keeps only in-frame clonotypes and omits some of them. Of 250,000 to 350,000 clones in the sample, roughly 89% were seen once. The sample taken for sequencing was peripheral blood. These receptors all come from a woman in her 40s who had recovered from COVID-19.

The rearrangement uses TRBV2 and TRBJ2-7; 7 nucleotides agree with TRBD2. The CDR3 extends over 14 amino acids. Germline V gives CDR1 SNHLY, CDR2 FYNNEI. V dropped 7 bases and J dropped 0; count of bases not matched to a gene: 6. The CDR3 reads CASMLAVPSYEQYF. CDR3 in DNA: TGTGCCAGCATGCTAGCGGTCCCCTCCTACGAGCAGTACTTC. The full variable domain, its missing parts supplied by reference TRBV2 and TRBJ2-7, is EPEVTQTPSHQVTQMGQEVILRCVPISNHLYFYWYRQILGQKVEFLVSFYNNEISEKSEIFDDQFSVERPDGSNFTLKIRSTKLEDSAMYFCASMLAVPSYEQYFGPGTRLTVT.

This sequence joins TRBV18 and TRBJ1-2, with TRBD1 matching 9 bases. This CDR3 contains 15 residues. Germline V CDR1 and CDR2: KGHSH, LQKENI. J gave up 6 bases and V 4 bases, and 9 bases lay outside the gene matches. DNA for the CDR3: TGTGCCAGCTCACGCGCGGGACAGGGAAAGGATGGCTACACCTTC. It codes for CASSRAGQGKDGYTF.

The chain is built from TRBV19 and TRBJ2-3, with 8 bases lining up with TRBD2. The CDR3 consists of 15 residues. CDR1 and CDR2 (germline): LNHDA, SQIVND (reference sequence). The trim removed 4 bases at V and 2 bases at J, leaving 5 bases unmatched. The CDR3 DNA sequence: TGTGCCAGTAGTAAGTTAGCGGGACACACAGATACGCAGTATTTT. Protein product: CASSKLAGHTDTQYF.

The chain joins TRBV13 to TRBJ1-1, with unresolved D. Germline-derived CDR1 and CDR2 are PRHDT and FYEKMQ (reference sequence). This CDR3 comprises 12 residues. Deletions cut 5 bases from V and 6 bases from J, with 10 bases between. CDR3 bases: TGTGCCAGCAGCAGGAGGACCCCTGAAGCTTTCTTT. Amino acids: CASSRRTPEAFF.

V gene TRBV30 combines with J gene TRBJ1-5; 7 bases align to TRBD1. The junction had 12 bases not matched to a gene; V was cut back by 2 bases and J by 11 bases. Per the germline V gene, CDR1 is GTSNPN and CDR2 is SVGIG (reference sequence). The CDR3 covers 14 residues. The CDR3 region is CAWSPHRGQSTQHF. CDR3 DNA: TGTGCCTGGAGTCCTCACAGGGGTCAATCGACCCAGCATTTT.

Only a few counts were recorded for this clone. The V call is TRBV10-2, the J call TRBJ1-2; TRBD1 agrees at 8 bases. Germline V lookup: CDR1 WSHSY, CDR2 SAAADI. The CDR3 has 12 residues. V was pared by 8 bases and J by 10 bases, with 9 bases of the junction left unmatched. DNA of the CDR3: TGCGCCAGCTCTAATTCACAGGGGGACTACACCTTC. Translated, it gives CASSNSQGDYTF.

The chain joins TRBV3-1 (or the pseudogene TRBV3-2) to TRBJ1-6; 7 bases agree with TRBD1. The CDR3 covers 17 residues. The V gene's germline CDR1 is LGHDT and CDR2 YNNKEL (reference sequence). V gave up 0 bases and J gave up 7 bases; unmatched junction bases: 9. The chain's CDR3 is CASSQDLRQGRNSPLHF. CDR3 DNA sequence: TGTGCCAGCAGCCAAGACTTGAGACAGGGAAGAAATTCACCCCTCCACTTT.

The J gene is TRBJ2-2, the V gene TRBV4-2; 12 bases align to TRBD2. CDR1 is LGHNA, CDR2 YNFKEQ, per germline. The CDR3 loop spans 18 amino acids. V lost 0 bases and J lost 2; bases outside the gene matches: 4. CDR3 protein: CASSQESSGRANTGELFF. Written as DNA, the CDR3 is TGTGCCAGCAGCCAAGAATCTAGCGGGAGGGCCAACACCGGGGAGCTGTTTTTT.

The gene calls are TRBV18 and TRBJ1-2; 8 positions agree with TRBD1. The CDR3 sequence is 15 residues long. V gave up 4 bases and J gave up 0 bases; unmatched junction bases: 4. In germline, CDR1 is KGHSH, CDR2 LQKENI. The DNA for the CDR3 is TGTGCCAGCTCACGTGAGGACAGGGCTAACTATGGCTACACCTTC. It is translated as CASSREDRANYGYTF.

This chain connects TRBV6-1 to TRBJ2-5, with 7 bases that match TRBD1. The CDR3 length is 14 residues. From germline, CDR1 is MNHNS and CDR2 SASEGT. V shed 1 base and J 6 bases; nucleotides not matched to a gene: 5. The CDR3 protein is CASSEERQGQTQYF. CDR3 bases: TGTGCCAGCAGTGAAGAGCGACAGGGCCAGACCCAGTACTTC.

This clone has only one observation. The V call is TRBV11-2, the J call TRBJ2-5; 8 nucleotides agree with TRBD2. J lost 5 bases, V lost 7 bases, and 6 bases had no gene match. The CDR3 spans 13 residues. Germline values: CDR1 SGHAT, CDR2 FQNNGV. The CDR3 reads CASIAGGGETQYF. In DNA, the CDR3 is TGTGCCAGCATCGCGGGAGGCGGTGAGACCCAGTACTTC.

The genes are TRBV7-9 and TRBJ1-1; D remains ambiguous. The length of the CDR3 is 13 residues. CDR1 SEHNR and CDR2 FQNEAQ come from the germline V gene (reference sequence). The V gene lost 0 bases and the J gene lost 0 bases, with 2 bases spanning the gap. DNA for the CDR3: TGTGCCAGCAGCTTAGCTATGAACACTGAAGCTTTCTTT. It translates to CASSLAMNTEAFF.

The chain couples TRBV19 to TRBJ2-2, with TRBD2 identical over 12 bases. This CDR3 contains 17 residues. The germline V gene has CDR1 LNHDA and CDR2 SQIVND (reference sequence). The V gene end was trimmed by 7 bases and the J gene end by 4 bases; junction bases not matched to a gene: 10. This CDR3 is CASTHLAGGPGTGELFF. CDR3 DNA: TGTGCCAGTACCCACCTAGCGGGAGGGCCGGGCACCGGGGAGCTGTTTTTT.

The V and J genes are TRBV7-9 and TRBJ1-2; maybe TRBD1 (6 bases). The CDR3 length is 13 residues. V gave up 2 bases and J gave up 8 bases, with 12 bases separating them. Germline CDR1 SEHNR, CDR2 FQNEAQ (reference sequence). The CDR3 DNA sequence: TGTGCCAGCAGCTTACGGGGGGCTGAGGGCTACACCTTC. It codes for CASSLRGAEGYTF.

This sequence joins TRBV7-6 and TRBJ2-3; D may be TRBD2 (5 bases). Germline V gene sequence: CDR1 SGHVS, CDR2 FNYEAQ. The CDR3 covers 13 residues. V was clipped by 5 bases and J by 5 bases, with 11 bases between them. The CDR3 sequence is CASSTHRGDTQYF. The CDR3 DNA reads TGTGCCAGCAGCACCCACCGGGGAGATACGCAGTATTTT. Drawing the rest from reference TRBV7-6 and TRBJ2-3, the complete variable domain is GAGVSQSPRYKVTKRGQDVALRCDPISGHVSLYWYRQALGQGPEFLTYFNYEAQQDKSGLPNDRFSAERPEGSISTLTIQRTEQRDSAMYRCASSTHRGDTQYFGPGTRLTVL.

The CDR3: CASSLDIQNTEAFF. DNA for the CDR3: TGTGCCAGCAGCCTGGACATACAGAACACTGAAGCTTTCTTT. The chain has TRBV3-1 (or the pseudogene TRBV3-2) and TRBJ1-1; D perhaps matches TRBD1 (5 bases). The CDR3 loop spans 14 amino acids. Germline V CDR1 and CDR2: LGHDT, YNNKEL (reference sequence). Trimming removed 4 bases from V and 1 base from J, with 10 bases in between.

This chain joins TRBV27 and TRBJ2-2; 7 bases match TRBD2. From germline, CDR1 is MNHEY and CDR2 SMNVEV (reference sequence). Losses at the gene ends were 5 bases for V and 2 bases for J; bases not matched to a gene: 2. The CDR3 has 14 amino acids. CDR3 sequence (DNA): TGTGCCAGCAGTCGACTAGCAAACACCGGGGAGCTGTTTTTT. Protein: CASSRLANTGELFF.

Comments on this clone: The same CDR3 is also encoded by other DNA sequences in this sample. The rearrangement joins TRBV5-4 to TRBJ2-1, with 7 bases matching TRBD1. V lost 0 bases to trimming and J lost 6 bases; unmatched junction nucleotides: 0. Looked up from germline, CDR1 is SGHNT and CDR2 is YYREEE (reference sequence). This CDR3 spans 13 amino acids. The CDR3 region has the DNA TGTGCCAGCAGCTTGGGGACAGGCAATGAGCAGTTCTTC. It specifies CASSLGTGNEQFF.

The rearrangement links TRBV3-1 (or the pseudogene TRBV3-2) to TRBJ1-1, with 7 bases identical to TRBD1. Germline values: CDR1 LGHDT, CDR2 YNNKEL (reference sequence). Losses at the gene ends were 3 bases for V and 1 base for J; bases not matched to a gene: 2. CDR3 length: 14 amino acids. CDR3 coding DNA: TGTGCCAGCAGCCACGGGACAGCGAACACTGAAGCTTTCTTT. Translation: CASSHGTANTEAFF.